This TCR beta chain was found in a study of blood T cell repertoires in COVID-19. This CDR3 has 14 amino acids. The trim removed 1 base at V and 5 bases at J, leaving 3 bases unmatched. From germline, CDR1 is LNHDA and CDR2 SQIVND (reference sequence). Sequenced by immunoSEQ multiplex PCR; TCRdb stores in-frame clones only, minus some. The profile covers a few hundred thousand clones, with 80% to 90% appearing a single time and under 2.5% taken by the ten largest. The sample taken for sequencing was PBMCs or T cells enriched from blood (not recorded which). This receptor was obtained from a woman aged 45-65 years who had recovered from COVID-19. The chain has TRBV19 and TRBJ2-5; 8 bases map to TRBD2. CDR3 amino acids: CASSIAGGRETQYF. CDR3 sequence (DNA): TGTGCCAGTAGTATAGCGGGAGGGCGGGAGACCCAGTACTTC. Looking up the rest from reference TRBV19 and TRBJ2-5 gives the full variable domain: DGGITQSPKYLFRKEGQNVTLSCEQNLNHDAMYWYRQDPGQGLRLIYYSQIVNDFQKGDIAEGYSVSREKKESFPLTVTSAQKNPTAFYLCASSIAGGRETQYFGPGTRLLVL.